This T cell receptor beta chain is from a study of T cell changes during pregnancy in multiple sclerosis. Data came from immunoSEQ multiplex PCR; TCRdb stores just in-frame clones and leaves some out. The repertoire consists of 20,000 to 25,000 clones, with roughly 90% occurring once and the leading ten covering roughly 5.7%. This CDR3 is built from 12 residues. Trimming took 7 bases from V and 5 from J, leaving 9 bases between them. The receptor was isolated from a female donor in good health, enrolled as a control in a pregnancy study. The chain carries TRBV23-1 and TRBJ1-5, with D hard to call. Being an ORF, TRBV23-1 has a function that is uncertain. The source material was CD8+ T cells from peripheral blood mononuclear cells, sampled in the second trimester of pregnancy. In DNA, the CDR3 is TGCGCCAGCACCACACCCCATCAGCCCCAGCATTTT. Translation gives CASTTPHQPQHF.